Presented here are 5 T cell receptor beta chains from one specimen sequenced in a study of T cells in localized non-small cell lung cancer. The method was immunoSEQ multiplex PCR; TCRdb's version includes in-frame clones alone and lacks a portion of them. The data contain over 45,000 clones, around nine tenths of them singletons. The sample consisted of PBMCs, taken before any cancer treatment. These receptors were taken from a female donor with stage II lung adenocarcinoma.

Only one count was recorded for this clone. V and J are TRBV7-2 and TRBJ1-5; TRBD1 agrees at 9 bases. Germline CDR1 and CDR2: SGHTA and FQGNSA. CDR3 size: 15 residues. The J segment lost 3 bases and the V segment lost 7 bases, leaving 7 bases of the junction unmatched. The chain's CDR3 is CASNPGQGLNQPQHF. In DNA, the CDR3 is TGTGCCAGCAACCCGGGACAGGGTCTCAATCAGCCCCAGCATTTT.

The DNA of the CDR3 is TGTGCCAGCAGTCGTGAATCCGGGACATATAATTCACCCCTCCACTTT. This gives the protein CASSRESGTYNSPLHF. The V gene is TRBV6-4, the J gene TRBJ1-6, with D perhaps matching TRBD1 (6 bases). Germline V CDR1 and CDR2: MRHNA, SNTAGT. The CDR3 covers 16 residues. Between the trimmed V and J ends, which lost 5 bases and 4 bases, there was a span of 15 bases.

The chain links TRBV27 to TRBJ1-5; D might be TRBD1 (6 bases). This CDR3 region has 12 residues. Germline V CDR1 and CDR2: MNHEY, SMNVEV (reference sequence). V lost 6 bases and J lost 6, with 9 bases in between. The CDR3 coding sequence is TGTGCCAGCAGGGTACAGGGTCAGCCCCAGCATTTT. Translating gives CASRVQGQPQHF.

V is TRBV2 and J is TRBJ1-1; 9 nucleotides align to TRBD1. The CDR3 loop spans 13 amino acids. V shed 6 bases, J shed 4 bases, and the junction held 3 bases outside the gene matches. The V gene's germline CDR1 is SNHLY and CDR2 FYNNEI. CDR3 loop: CASSGDRATEAFF. The CDR3 nucleotides are TGTGCCAGCAGCGGGGACAGGGCCACTGAAGCTTTCTTT.

The chain links TRBV9 to TRBJ1-1; tentative D call: TRBD1 (6 bases). Germline assignment: CDR1 SGDLS and CDR2 YYNGEE. The CDR3 loop spans 17 amino acids. The V gene lost 4 bases and the J gene lost 4 bases, with 23 bases spanning the gap. The CDR3 nucleotides are TGTGCCAGCAGCTTCTCAGGGTCGGGGGGCTCTGGCACTGAAGCTTTCTTT. Protein product: CASSFSGSGGSGTEAFF.